Below are 5 T cell receptor beta chains sequenced from a single sample in a study of T cell changes during pregnancy in multiple sclerosis. Repertoires were generated with immunoSEQ multiplex PCR, while TCRdb's copy carries only in-frame clones and drops some. The sample contains about 44,000 clones, about 89% of which appear only once. The sample consisted of CD4+ T cells from peripheral blood mononuclear cells, taken after pregnancy. The receptors shown here come from a female donor with multiple sclerosis, enrolled in a pregnancy study.

V and J are TRBV5-6 and TRBJ2-7; D is ambiguous. Per germline, CDR1 SGHDT and CDR2 YYEEEE. Deletions cut 7 bases from V and 0 bases from J, with 14 bases between. This CDR3 has 14 amino acids. In nucleotides, the CDR3 is TGTGCCAGCGGCCGGGTTACATTCTCCTACGAGCAGTACTTC. Translating it yields CASGRVTFSYEQYF.

This chain connects TRBV2 to TRBJ1-3; no definite D call. V was shortened by 4 bases and J by 2 bases, with 12 bases between the two germline ends. Germline V gene sequence: CDR1 SNHLY, CDR2 FYNNEI. The CDR3 is 15 residues long. CDR3 region: CASSVHGEPGNTIYF. Here the CDR3 DNA reads TGTGCCAGCAGTGTACATGGAGAGCCTGGAAACACCATATATTTT.

This chain links TRBV25-1 with TRBJ2-3, with 8 positions matching TRBD2. J lost 4 bases, V lost 7 bases, and 13 bases had no gene match. CDR1 is MGHDK, CDR2 SYGVNS, per germline. The CDR3 extends over 16 amino acids. The CDR3 DNA reads TGTGCCAGCACTAACCGGGGGGGATCACCCGCAGATACGCAGTATTTT. Protein sequence: CASTNRGGSPADTQYF.

This clone was seen just once. V and J are TRBV4-1 and TRBJ2-3, with TRBD1 identical over 8 bases. The length of the CDR3 is 17 residues. Trimming took 4 bases from V and 5 from J; bases not matched to a gene: 14. In germline, CDR1 is MGHRA, CDR2 YSYEKL. The CDR3 sequence: CASSLIGQGLSRDTQYF. The CDR3 nucleotides are TGCGCCAGCAGCCTCATAGGACAGGGTTTATCTCGAGATACGCAGTATTTT.

The chain recombines TRBV9 with TRBJ2-7; D is uncertain. The CDR3 length is 14 residues. CDR1 is SGDLS, CDR2 YYNGEE, per germline. V lost 3 bases and J 2 bases, leaving 12 bases between the germline ends. The chain's CDR3 is CASSGDTFTYEQYF. As DNA, the CDR3 is TGTGCCAGCAGCGGCGACACCTTCACCTACGAGCAGTACTTC.